This T cell receptor (beta chain) was observed in a study of tumor and adjacent non-tumor tissue in lung cancer. Study-level background: Stage I to III disease affected 10 men and about five women aged about 31 to 85.

A remark on this clonotype: Its antigen is as yet unknown.

Whole-study results and caveats: Patients with more diverse tumor TCRs had worse survival. Tumor repertoires had a smaller top 100 clone share than normal lung.

No cell sorting was done before RNA was extracted from the tissue. Newly diagnosed lung cancer patients had thoracic surgery in China, August–late 2014, without prior chemotherapy. The CDR3 length is 17 residues. The germline CDR1 and CDR2 sequences are SGHNT and YENEEA. V lost 4 bases to trimming and J lost 8 bases, with 24 bases between them. A modified ARM-PCR protocol with three rounds of nested PCR amplified TCRbeta. One entry per CDR3 protein results from TCRdb running MiXCR on the multiplex PCR reads. The sample has over 110,000 distinct CDR3 sequences, around 66% seen once. What was sequenced was lung tumor tissue. The rearrangement uses TRBV11-3 and TRBJ2-1, with a weak D call TRBD2 (5 bases). This TCR was sampled from a man in his sixties with small cell lung cancer. Here the CDR3 DNA reads TGTGCCAGCAGCTCTCCCCAACTAGTCCTTACTAGGGATGAGCAGTTCTTC. This translates into CASSSPQLVLTRDEQFF. The whole variable domain, remainder taken from reference TRBV11-3 and TRBJ2-1, is EAGVVQSPRYKIIEKKQPVAFWCNPISGHNTLYWYLQNLGQGPELLIRYENEEAVDDSQLPKDRFSAERLKGVDSTLKIQPAELGDSAVYLCASSSPQLVLTRDEQFFGPGTRLTVL.